This is a list of T cell receptor beta chains from one sample in a study of T cells in Graves' hyperthyroidism and ophthalmopathy. TCRdb redid the calling of the multiplex PCR reads with MiXCR, one entry per CDR3 protein. In the table there are around 490,000 distinct CDR3 sequences, 15% to 20% of which are singletons. Sample: blood. The receptors derive from a man aged 35 to 55 with Graves' ophthalmopathy. Both conserved end residues are part of each CDR3.

v_gene,j_gene,CDR3aa
TRBV19,TRBJ1-5,CASSPRDSRQPQHF
TRBV28,TRBJ1-4,CASSLRDRGEKLFF
TRBV28,TRBJ2-1,CASSFGGISYNEQFF
TRBV28,TRBJ1-5,CASTTDRGPVQPQHF
TRBV12-3/TRBV12-4,TRBJ1-2,CASRTANYGYTF
TRBV7-9,TRBJ1-1,CASSRPTGMGTEAFF
TRBV4-1,TRBJ2-7,CASSQEMRGPSYEQYF
TRBV5-1,TRBJ2-7,CASSFNGGVYEQYF
TRBV12-3/TRBV12-4,TRBJ2-2,CASRGGLAGGHRELFF
TRBV10-1,TRBJ2-7,CASSGGGAYEQYF
TRBV7-6,TRBJ2-1,CASSLSWLAGNNEQFF
TRBV5-1,TRBJ2-7,CASTGQAYEQYF
TRBV20-1,TRBJ2-5,CSANGGIGGQKETQYF
TRBV27,TRBJ1-2,CASSLSGQGAGYGYTF
TRBV14,TRBJ1-1,CASSRKLQGARGTEAFF